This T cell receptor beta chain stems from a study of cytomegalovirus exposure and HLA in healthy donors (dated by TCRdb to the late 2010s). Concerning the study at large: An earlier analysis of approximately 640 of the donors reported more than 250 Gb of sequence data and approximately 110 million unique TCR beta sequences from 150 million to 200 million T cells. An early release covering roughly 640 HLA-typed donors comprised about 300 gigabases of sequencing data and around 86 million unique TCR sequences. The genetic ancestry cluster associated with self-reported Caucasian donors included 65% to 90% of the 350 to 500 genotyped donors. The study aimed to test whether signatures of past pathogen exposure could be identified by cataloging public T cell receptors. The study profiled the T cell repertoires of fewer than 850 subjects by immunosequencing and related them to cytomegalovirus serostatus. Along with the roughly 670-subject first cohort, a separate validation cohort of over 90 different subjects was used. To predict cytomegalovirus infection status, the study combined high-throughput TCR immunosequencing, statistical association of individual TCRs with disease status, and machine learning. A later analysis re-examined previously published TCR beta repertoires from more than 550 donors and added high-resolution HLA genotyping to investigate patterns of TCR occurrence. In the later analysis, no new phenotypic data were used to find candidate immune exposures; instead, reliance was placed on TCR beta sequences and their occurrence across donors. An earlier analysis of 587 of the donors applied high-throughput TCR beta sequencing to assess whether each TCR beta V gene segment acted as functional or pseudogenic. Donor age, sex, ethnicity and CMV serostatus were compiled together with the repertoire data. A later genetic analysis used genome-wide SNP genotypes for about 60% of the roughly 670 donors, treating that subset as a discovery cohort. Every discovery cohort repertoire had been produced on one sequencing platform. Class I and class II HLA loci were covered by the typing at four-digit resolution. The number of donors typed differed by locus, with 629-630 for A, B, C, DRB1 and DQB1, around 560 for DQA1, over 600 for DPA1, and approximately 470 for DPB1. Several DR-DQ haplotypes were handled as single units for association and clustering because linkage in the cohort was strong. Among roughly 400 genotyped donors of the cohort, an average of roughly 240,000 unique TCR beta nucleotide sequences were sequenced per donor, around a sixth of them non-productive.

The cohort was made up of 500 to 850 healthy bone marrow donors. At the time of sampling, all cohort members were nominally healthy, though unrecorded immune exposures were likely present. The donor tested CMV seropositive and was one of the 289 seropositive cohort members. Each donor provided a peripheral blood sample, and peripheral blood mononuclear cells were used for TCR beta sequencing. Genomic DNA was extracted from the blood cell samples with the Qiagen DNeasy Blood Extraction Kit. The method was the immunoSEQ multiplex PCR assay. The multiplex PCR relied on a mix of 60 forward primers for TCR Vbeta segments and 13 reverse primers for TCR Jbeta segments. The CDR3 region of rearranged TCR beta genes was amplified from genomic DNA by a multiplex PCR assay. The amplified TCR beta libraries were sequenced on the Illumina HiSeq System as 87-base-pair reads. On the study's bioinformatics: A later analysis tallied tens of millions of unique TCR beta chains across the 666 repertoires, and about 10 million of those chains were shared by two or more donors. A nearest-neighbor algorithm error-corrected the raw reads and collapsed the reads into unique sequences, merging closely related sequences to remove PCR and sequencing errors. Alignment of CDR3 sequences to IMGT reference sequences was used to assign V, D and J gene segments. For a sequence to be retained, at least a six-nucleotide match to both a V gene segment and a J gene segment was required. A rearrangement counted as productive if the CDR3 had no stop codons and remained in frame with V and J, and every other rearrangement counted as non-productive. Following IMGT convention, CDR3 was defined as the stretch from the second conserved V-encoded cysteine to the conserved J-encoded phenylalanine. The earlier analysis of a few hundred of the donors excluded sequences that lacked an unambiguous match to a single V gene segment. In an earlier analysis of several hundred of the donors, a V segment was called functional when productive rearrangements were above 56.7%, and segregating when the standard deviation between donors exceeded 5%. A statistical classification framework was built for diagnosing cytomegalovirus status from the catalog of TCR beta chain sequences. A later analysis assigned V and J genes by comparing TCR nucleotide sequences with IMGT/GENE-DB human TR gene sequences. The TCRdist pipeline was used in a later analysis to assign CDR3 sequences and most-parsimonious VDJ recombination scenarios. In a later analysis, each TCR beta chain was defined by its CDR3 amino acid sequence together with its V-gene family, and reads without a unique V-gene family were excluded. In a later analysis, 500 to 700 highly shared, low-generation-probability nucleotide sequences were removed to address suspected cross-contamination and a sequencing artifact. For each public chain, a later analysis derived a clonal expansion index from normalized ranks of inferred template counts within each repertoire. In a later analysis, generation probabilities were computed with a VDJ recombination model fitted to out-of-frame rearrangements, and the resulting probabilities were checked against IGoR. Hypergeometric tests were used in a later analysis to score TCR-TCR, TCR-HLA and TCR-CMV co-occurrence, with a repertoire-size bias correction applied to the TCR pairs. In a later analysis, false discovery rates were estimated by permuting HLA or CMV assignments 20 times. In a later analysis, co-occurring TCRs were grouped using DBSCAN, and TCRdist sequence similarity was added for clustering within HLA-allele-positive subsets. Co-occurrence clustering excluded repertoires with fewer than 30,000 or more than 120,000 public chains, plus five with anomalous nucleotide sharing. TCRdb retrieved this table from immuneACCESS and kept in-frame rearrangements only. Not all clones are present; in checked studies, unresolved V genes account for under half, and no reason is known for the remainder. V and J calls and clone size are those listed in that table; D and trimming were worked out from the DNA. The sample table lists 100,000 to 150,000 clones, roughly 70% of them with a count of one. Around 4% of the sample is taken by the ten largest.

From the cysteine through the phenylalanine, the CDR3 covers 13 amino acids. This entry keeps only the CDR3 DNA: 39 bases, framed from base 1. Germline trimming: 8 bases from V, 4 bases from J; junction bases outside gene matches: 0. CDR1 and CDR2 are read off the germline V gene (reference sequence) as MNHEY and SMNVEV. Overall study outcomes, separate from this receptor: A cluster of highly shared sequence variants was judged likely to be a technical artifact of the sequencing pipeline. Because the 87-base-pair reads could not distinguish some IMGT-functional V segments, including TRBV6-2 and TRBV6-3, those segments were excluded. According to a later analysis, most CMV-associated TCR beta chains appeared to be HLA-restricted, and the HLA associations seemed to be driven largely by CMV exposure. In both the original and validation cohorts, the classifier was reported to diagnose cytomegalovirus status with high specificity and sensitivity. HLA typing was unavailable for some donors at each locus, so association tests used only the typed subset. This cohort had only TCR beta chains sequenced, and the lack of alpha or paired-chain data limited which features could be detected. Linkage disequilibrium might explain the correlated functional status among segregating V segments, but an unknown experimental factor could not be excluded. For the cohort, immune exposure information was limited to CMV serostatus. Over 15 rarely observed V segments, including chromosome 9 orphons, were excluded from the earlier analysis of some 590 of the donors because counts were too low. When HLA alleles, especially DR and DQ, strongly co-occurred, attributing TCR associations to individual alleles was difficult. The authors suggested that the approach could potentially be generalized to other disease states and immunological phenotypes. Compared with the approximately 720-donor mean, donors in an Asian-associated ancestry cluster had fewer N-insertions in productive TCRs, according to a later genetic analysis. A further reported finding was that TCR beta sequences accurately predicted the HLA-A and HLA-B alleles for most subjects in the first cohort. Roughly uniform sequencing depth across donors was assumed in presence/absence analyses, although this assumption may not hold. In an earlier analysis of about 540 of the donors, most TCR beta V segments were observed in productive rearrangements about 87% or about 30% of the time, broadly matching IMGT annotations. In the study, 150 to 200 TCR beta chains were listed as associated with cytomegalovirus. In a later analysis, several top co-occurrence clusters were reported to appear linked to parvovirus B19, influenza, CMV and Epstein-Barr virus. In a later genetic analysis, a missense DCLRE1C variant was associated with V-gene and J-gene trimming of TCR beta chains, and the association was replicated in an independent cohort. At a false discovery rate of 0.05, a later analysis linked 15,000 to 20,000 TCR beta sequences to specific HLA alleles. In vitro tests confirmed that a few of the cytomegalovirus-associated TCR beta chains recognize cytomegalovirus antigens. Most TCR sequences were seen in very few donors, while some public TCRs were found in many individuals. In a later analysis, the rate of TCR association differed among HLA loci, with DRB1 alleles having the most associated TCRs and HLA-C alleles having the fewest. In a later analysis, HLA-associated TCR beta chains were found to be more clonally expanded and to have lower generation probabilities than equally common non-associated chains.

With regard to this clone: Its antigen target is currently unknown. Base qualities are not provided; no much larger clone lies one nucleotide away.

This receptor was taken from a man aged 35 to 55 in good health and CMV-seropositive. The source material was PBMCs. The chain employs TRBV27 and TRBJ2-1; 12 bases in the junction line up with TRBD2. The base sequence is TGTGCCAGCGGGACTAGCGGGTACAATGAGCAGTTCTTC. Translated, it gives CASGTSGYNEQFF.